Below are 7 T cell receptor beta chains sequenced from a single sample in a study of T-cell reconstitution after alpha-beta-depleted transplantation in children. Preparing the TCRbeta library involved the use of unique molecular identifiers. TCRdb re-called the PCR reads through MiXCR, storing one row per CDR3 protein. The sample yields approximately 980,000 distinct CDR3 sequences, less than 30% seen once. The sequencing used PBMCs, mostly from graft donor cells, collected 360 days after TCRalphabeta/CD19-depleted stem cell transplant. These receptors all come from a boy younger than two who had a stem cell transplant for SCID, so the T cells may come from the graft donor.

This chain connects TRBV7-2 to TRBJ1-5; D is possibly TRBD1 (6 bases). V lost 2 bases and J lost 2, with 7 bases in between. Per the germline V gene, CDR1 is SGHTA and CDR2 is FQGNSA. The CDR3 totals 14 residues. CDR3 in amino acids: CASSLNRGNQPQHF. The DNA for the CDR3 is TGTGCCAGCAGCTTAAACAGGGGCAATCAGCCCCAGCATTTT.

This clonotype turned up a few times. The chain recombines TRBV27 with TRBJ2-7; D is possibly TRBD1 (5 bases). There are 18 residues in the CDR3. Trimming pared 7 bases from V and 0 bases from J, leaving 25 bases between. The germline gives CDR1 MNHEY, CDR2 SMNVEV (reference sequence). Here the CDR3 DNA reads TGTGCCAGCACCAGTTTAGGGGCCCACAGAGGATCCTCCTACGAGCAGTACTTC. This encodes CASTSLGAHRGSSYEQYF.

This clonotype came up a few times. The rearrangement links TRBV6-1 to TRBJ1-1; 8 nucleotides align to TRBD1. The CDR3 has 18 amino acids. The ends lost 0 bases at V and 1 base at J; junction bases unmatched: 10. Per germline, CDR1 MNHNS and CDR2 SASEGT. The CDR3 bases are TGTGCCAGCAGTGAAGCGCTCCACAGGGGGTTCGGGAACACTGAAGCTTTCTTT. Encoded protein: CASSEALHRGFGNTEAFF.

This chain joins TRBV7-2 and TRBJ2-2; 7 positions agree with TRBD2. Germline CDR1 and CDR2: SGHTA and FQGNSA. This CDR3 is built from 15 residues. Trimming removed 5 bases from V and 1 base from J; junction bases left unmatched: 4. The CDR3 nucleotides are TGTGCCAGCAGCCCAAGGACTAGGAACACCGGGGAGCTGTTTTTT. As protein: CASSPRTRNTGELFF. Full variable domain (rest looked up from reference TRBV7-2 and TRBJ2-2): GAGVSQSPSNKVTEKGKDVELRCDPISGHTALYWYRQSLGQGLEFLIYFQGNSAPDKSGLPSDRFSAERTGGSVSTLTIQRTQQEDSAVYLCASSPRTRNTGELFFGEGSRLTVL.

CDR3 sequence reads: CAITAQGKPFYEQYF. CDR3 nucleotides: TGTGCCATCACCGCACAGGGGAAACCTTTCTACGAGCAGTACTTC. This chain uses TRBV10-3 with TRBJ2-7; 7 bases are shared with TRBD1. This CDR3 is 15 amino acids long. Trimming took 7 bases from V and 3 from J; bases not matched to a gene: 12. The germline V gene encodes CDR1 ENHRY and CDR2 SYGVKD.

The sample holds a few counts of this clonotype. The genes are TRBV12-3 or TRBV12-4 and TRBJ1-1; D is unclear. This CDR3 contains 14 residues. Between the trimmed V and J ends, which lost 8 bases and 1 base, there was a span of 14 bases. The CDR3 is CASGMIRRNTEAFF. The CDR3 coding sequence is TGTGCCAGCGGGATGATACGGAGGAACACTGAAGCTTTCTTT.

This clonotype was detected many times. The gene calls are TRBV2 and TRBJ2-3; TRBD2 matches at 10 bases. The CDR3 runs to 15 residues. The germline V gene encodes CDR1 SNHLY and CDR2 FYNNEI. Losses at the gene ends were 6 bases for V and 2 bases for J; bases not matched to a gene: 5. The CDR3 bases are TGTGCCAGCAGGGTTAGCGGGGGGCACACAGATACGCAGTATTTT. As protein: CASRVSGGHTDTQYF.